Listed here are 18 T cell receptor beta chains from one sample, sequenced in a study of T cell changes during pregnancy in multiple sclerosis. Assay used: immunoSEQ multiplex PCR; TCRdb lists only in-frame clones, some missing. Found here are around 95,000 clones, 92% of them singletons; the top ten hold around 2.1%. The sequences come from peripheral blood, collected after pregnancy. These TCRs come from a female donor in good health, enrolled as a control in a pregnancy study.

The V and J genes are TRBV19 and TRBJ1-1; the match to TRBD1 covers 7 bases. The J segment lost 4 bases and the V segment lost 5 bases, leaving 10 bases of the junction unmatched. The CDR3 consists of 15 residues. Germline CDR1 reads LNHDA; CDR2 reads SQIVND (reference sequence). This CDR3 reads CASSREPGGFTEAFF. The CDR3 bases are TGTGCCAGTAGTCGCGAGCCAGGGGGTTTCACTGAAGCTTTCTTT. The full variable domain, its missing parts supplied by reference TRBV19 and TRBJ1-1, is DGGITQSPKYLFRKEGQNVTLSCEQNLNHDAMYWYRQDPGQGLRLIYYSQIVNDFQKGDIAEGYSVSREKKESFPLTVTSAQKNPTAFYLCASSREPGGFTEAFFGQGTRLTVV.

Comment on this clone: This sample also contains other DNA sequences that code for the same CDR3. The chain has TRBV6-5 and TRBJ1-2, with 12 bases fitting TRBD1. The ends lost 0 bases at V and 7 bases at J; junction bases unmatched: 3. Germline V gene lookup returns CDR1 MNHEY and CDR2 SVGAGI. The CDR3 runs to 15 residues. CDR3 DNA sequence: TGTGCCAGCAGTTACTCGGGACAGGGGGCTGGTGGCTACACCTTC. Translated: CASSYSGQGAGGYTF.

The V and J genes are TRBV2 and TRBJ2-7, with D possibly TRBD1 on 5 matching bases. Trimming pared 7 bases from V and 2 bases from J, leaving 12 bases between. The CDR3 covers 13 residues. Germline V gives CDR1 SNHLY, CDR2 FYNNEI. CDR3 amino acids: CASKKDTTYEQYF. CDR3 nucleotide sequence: TGTGCCAGCAAGAAGGACACCACCTACGAGCAGTACTTC. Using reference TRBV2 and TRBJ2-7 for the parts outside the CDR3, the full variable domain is EPEVTQTPSHQVTQMGQEVILRCVPISNHLYFYWYRQILGQKVEFLVSFYNNEISEKSEIFDDQFSVERPDGSNFTLKIRSTKLEDSAMYFCASKKDTTYEQYFGPGTRLTVT.

The CDR3 DNA reads TGTGCCATCAGTCAGGGACTAGCGGGGGGTTTCTCAGATACGCAGTATTTT. Protein: CAISQGLAGGFSDTQYF. The rearrangement uses TRBV10-3 and TRBJ2-3; TRBD2 agrees at 15 bases. The CDR3 extends over 17 amino acids. V lost 5 bases, J lost 4 bases, and 7 bases stayed unmatched. CDR1 and CDR2 (germline): ENHRY, SYGVKD.

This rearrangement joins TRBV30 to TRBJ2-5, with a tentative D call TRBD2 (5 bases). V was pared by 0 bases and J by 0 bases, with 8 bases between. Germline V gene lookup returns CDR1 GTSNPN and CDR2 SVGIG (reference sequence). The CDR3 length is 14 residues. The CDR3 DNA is TGTGCCTGGAGTGTAATGAGGGACCAAGAGACCCAGTACTTC. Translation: CAWSVMRDQETQYF.

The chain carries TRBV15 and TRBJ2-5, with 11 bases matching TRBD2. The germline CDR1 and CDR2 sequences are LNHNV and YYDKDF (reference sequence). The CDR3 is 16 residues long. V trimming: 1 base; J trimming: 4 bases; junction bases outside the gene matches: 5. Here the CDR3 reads CATSRVVAGGGETQYF. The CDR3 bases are TGTGCCACCAGCAGAGTTGTAGCGGGGGGGGGAGAGACCCAGTACTTC.

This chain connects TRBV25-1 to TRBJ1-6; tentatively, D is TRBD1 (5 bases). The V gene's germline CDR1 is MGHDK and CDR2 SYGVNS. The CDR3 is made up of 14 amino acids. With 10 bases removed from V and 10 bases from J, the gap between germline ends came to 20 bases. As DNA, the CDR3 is TGTGCCACGCAAGACTTGACAGTAGGATCACCCCTCCACTTT. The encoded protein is CATQDLTVGSPLHF. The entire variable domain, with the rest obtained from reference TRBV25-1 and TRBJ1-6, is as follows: EADIYQTPRYLVIGTGKKITLECSQTMGHDKMYWYQQDPGMELHLIHYSYGVNSTEKGDLSSESTVSRIRTEHFPLTLESARPSHTSQYLCATQDLTVGSPLHFGNGTRLTVT.

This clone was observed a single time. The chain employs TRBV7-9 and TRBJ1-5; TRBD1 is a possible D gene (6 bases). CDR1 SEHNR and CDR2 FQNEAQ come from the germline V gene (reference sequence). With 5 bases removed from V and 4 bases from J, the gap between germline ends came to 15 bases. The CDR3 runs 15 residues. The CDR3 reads CASSPGGGANQPQHF. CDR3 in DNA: TGTGCCAGCAGCCCAGGAGGGGGGGCAAATCAGCCCCAGCATTTT.

CDR3 loop: CASQTNIQGKETQYF. The CDR3, as DNA: TGTGCCAGCCAGACCAATATACAGGGAAAAGAGACCCAGTACTTC. The rearrangement joins TRBV5-4 to TRBJ2-5, with a possible D match to TRBD1 (6 bases). The CDR3 has 15 residues. Trimming shortened V by 7 bases and J by 3 bases, and 19 bases separated the two germline ends. Germline V gene sequence: CDR1 SGHNT, CDR2 YYREEE (reference sequence).

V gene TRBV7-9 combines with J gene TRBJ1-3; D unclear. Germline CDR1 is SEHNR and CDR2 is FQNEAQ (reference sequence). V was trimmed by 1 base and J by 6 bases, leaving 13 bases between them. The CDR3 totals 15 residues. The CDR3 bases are TGTGCCAGCAGCTTAGAGTGGCAGGAAGAAAACACCATATATTTT. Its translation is CASSLEWQEENTIYF.

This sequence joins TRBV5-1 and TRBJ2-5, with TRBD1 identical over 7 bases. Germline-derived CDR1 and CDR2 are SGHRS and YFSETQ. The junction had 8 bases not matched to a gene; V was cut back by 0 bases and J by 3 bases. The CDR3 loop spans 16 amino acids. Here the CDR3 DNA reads TGCGCCAGCAGCTTGGGAGACCGGGACAGCAAAGAGACCCAGTACTTC. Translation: CASSLGDRDSKETQYF. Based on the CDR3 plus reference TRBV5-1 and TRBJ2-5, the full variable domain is KAGVTQTPRYLIKTRGQQVTLSCSPISGHRSVSWYQQTPGQGLQFLFEYFSETQRNKGNFPGRFSGRQFSNSRSEMNVSTLELGDSALYLCASSLGDRDSKETQYFGPGTRLLVL.

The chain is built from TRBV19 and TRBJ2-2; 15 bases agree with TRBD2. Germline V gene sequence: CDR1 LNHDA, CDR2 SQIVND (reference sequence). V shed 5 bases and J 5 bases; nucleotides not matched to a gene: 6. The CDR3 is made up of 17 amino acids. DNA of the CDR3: TGTGCCAGTAGTCTCTCCGGGACTAGCGGGGGGACCGGGGAGCTGTTTTTT. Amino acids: CASSLSGTSGGTGELFF.

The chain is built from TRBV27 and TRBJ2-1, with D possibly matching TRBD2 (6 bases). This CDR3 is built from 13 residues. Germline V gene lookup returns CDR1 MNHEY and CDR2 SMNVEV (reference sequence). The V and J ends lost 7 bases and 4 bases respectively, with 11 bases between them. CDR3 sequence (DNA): TGTGCCAGCACCCTCGCGGGGTACAATGAGCAGTTCTTC. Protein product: CASTLAGYNEQFF.

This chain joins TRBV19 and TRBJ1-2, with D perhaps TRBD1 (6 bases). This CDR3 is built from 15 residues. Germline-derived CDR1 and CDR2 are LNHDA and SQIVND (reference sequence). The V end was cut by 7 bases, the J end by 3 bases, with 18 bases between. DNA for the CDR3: TGTGCCAGTACCACCCCGGGTGGGACATACTATGGCTACACCTTC. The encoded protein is CASTTPGGTYYGYTF.

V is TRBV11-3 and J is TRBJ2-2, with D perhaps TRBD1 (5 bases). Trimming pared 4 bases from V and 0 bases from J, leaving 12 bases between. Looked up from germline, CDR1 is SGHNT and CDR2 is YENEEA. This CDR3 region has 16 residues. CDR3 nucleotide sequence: TGTGCCAGCAGCTCGTGGCGGACACCGAACACCGGGGAGCTGTTTTTT. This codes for CASSSWRTPNTGELFF.

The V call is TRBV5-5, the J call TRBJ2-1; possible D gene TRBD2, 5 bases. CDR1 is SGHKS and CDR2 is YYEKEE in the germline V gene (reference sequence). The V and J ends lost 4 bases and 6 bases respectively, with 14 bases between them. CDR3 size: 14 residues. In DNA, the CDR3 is TGTGCCAGCAGCAGGACTCCCATTGGCAATGAGCAGTTCTTC. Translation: CASSRTPIGNEQFF.

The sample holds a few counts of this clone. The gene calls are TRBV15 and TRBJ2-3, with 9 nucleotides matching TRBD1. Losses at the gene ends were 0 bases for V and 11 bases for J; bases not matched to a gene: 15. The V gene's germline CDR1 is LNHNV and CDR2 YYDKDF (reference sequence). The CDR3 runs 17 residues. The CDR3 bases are TGTGCCACCAGCAGAGATCCTCCGAGACAGGGGGATGGTGTGCAGTATTTT. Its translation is CATSRDPPRQGDGVQYF.

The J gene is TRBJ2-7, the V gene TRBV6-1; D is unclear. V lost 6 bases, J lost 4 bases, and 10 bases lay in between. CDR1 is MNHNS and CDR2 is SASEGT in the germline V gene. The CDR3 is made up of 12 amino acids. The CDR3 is CASRLYLYEQYF. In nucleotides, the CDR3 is TGTGCCAGCAGACTTTACCTATACGAGCAGTACTTC.